This T cell receptor beta chain was recovered during a study of shared clonotypes between healthy human individuals. The overall study: CD8 memory received one plate per donor, CD8 naive two, CD4 memory three and CD4 naive three.

Splitting of CD4+ cells produced CD45RA+ naive and CD45RA-negative memory subsets. This clone appeared a few times. Its antigen remains unknown. The study's findings and limits: Non-shared clonotypes showed lower generation probabilities than clonotypes common to all four donors.

CDR3 length equals 16 residues. The ends were cut back, 0 bases at V and 4 bases at J, with 13 bases in the middle. Germline lookup yields CDR1 SGHVS and CDR2 FQNEAQ. The input for sorted-subset replicate PCRs was about 0.2 ug DNA, tens of thousands of T cell genomes. Using immunoSEQ multiplex PCR, the repertoire was profiled, and TCRdb retains in-frame clones only, with some absent. The repertoire has roughly 330,000 clones, around two thirds of them found once; the top ten carry under 13%. The chain couples TRBV7-8 to TRBJ1-5, with D unclear. The specimen was memory CD4+ T cells sorted from blood. Subset noted: CD45RA-negative fraction. The receptor was isolated from a man younger than 45 in good health. The CDR3 DNA is TGTGCCAGCAGCTTAGCGCGGGGAAAAGCGAATCAGCCCCAGCATTTT. It translates to CASSLARGKANQPQHF.